This T cell receptor (beta chain) was obtained from a study of T cells after yellow fever vaccination (dated by TCRdb to about 2019). Regarding the study in general: Libraries from fractions with low cell numbers were prepared with the SMART-Seq v4 Ultra Low Input RNA kit. Two healthy male donors made up the cohort, one aged 18 to 29 years and the other aged 30 to 40 years. Blood samples were taken at several timepoints before and after primary and secondary immunization, and bulk PBMC replicates and cell subsets were isolated. To follow T-cell clones before and after primary and booster YFV17D yellow fever vaccination, bulk TCR alpha and beta repertoires were sequenced over time.

This clonotype was seen many times. This clone's antigen is unknown. Base qualities are not recorded, but no much larger clone differs from it by a single base. Measured from the cysteine to the phenylalanine, the CDR3 is 15 residues long. The DNA shown is the 45-base CDR3, in frame from base 1. CDR1 SGHTA and CDR2 FQGNSA were looked up in the germline V gene. V is pruned by 1 base and J by 6 bases, leaving 8 bases of the junction without a gene match. This specimen's treatment or condition label, interpreted: live attenuated yellow fever vaccine strain. A standard Ficoll-Paque protocol was used to isolate PBMCs from peripheral blood. Dynabeads CD4 and CD8 positive selection kits were used to isolate CD4 and CD8 T-cell fractions. TriZol was used to extract RNA from bulk PBMCs, from CD4 and CD8 fractions, and from dextramer-positive and dextramer-negative fractions. TCRdb lists the instrument as Illumina NovaSeq 6000. TCR cDNA was made using 5'RACE template switching, a step that added a universal primer site and unique molecular identifiers. cDNA synthesis was primed from both the TCR alpha and TCR beta constant segments. Libraries were amplified in two PCR steps, with sample barcodes and sequencing adapters added in the second step. Libraries were sequenced on Illumina HiSeq 2500 (2x100 bp) or NovaSeq (2x150 bp). The published analysis was carried out like this. MIGEC was used to demultiplex reads and collapse the reads into UMI consensus sequences, and MiXCR was used for V(D)J alignment. Vaccine-responding clonotypes were defined with edgeR using replicate PBMC samples, requiring FDR below 0.01 and a log2 fold change above 5 up to day 15. Bulk clonotypes were assigned CD4 or CD8 identity according to which sequenced CD4 or CD8 repertoire held them at higher abundance. TCRdb reprocessed the public reads (quality trimming at Q25 with fastp, clone calling with MiXCR) and kept in-frame beta chains. Each entry merges the rows of one CDR3 protein and shows their most common DNA and genes. The V and J calls here are based on TCRdb, not the publication. Counted in this sample were some 200,000 distinct CDR3 sequences; 3% to 4% of them appeared once. The ten biggest clones cover 3.2% of the sample.

Summary of the overall study and its limitations: Only a couple of donors were included in the study, so the extent to which the findings can be generalized is limited. A small share of clonotypes occurred in both CD4 and CD8 compartments, likely arising from convergent recombination. Compared with the primary T-cell response, the secondary T-cell response was faster but weaker, reaching its peak on day 5 rather than on day 15. After the booster, most clones that had expanded after primary vaccination were detected again (about 97% of CD4 and around nine tenths of CD8), suggesting broad maintenance of memory. Computational filtering was needed because FACS-sorted repertoires could contain abundant contaminating clonotypes from the bulk population.

The material sequenced was CD4+ T cells sorted from PBMCs, taken 10 days after the yellow fever booster vaccination. This chain is built from TRBV7-2 and TRBJ2-7; 8 central nucleotides agree with TRBD2. The receptor's source is a man between 18 and 29 years old who received the YFV17D yellow fever vaccine. The nucleotide sequence reads as follows: TGTGCCAGCAGCTTAGACCTTCTCGGGGGGGGCGAGCAGTACTTC. Its amino acids are CASSLDLLGGGEQYF.